One TCR beta chain is described in this entry. The sample belongs to a study of blood T cell repertoires in COVID-19. Participants were aged roughly 18 to 100 years from some 24 US areas. TCRdb keeps only in-frame clones here, not all; method: immunoSEQ multiplex PCR. The data show about 370,000 clones, with roughly nine tenths seen just once and 1% held by the top ten. Sequenced input: PBMCs or T cells enriched from blood (not recorded which). This TCR derives from a man younger than 30 who had recovered from COVID-19.

The CDR3 region is CASSLAPGGEIEAFF. The CDR3 DNA reads TGCGCCAGCAGCTTGGCGCCAGGGGGCGAAATTGAAGCTTTCTTT. The V gene is TRBV5-1, the J gene TRBJ1-1, with TRBD1 matching 8 bases. The CDR3 is made up of 15 amino acids. Germline V lookup: CDR1 SGHRS, CDR2 YFSETQ. V dropped 0 bases and J dropped 7; count of bases not matched to a gene: 8.